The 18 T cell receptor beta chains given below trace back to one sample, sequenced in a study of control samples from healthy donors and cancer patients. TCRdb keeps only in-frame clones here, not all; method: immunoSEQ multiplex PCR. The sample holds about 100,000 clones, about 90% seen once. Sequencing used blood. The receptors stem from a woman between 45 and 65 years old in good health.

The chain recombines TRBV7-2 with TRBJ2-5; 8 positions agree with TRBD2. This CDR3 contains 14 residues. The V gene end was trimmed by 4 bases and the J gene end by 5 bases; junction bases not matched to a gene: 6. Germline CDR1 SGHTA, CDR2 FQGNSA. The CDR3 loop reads CASSWAQRGETQYF. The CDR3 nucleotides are TGTGCCAGCAGCTGGGCGCAGCGGGGGGAGACCCAGTACTTC.

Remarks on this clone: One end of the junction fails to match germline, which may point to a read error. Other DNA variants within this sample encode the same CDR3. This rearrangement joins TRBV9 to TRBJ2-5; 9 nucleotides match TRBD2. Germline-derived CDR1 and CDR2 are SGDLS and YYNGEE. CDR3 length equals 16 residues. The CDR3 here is CASSVAAGGIEETQYF. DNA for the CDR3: TGTGCCAGCAGTGTAGCAGCGGGGGGAATAGAAGAGACCCAGTACTTC.

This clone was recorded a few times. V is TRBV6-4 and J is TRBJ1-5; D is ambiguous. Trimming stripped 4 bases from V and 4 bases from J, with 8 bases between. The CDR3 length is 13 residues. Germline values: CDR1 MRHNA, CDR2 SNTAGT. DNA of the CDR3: TGTGCCAGCAGTGTTGTAGAAAATCAGCCCCAGCATTTT. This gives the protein CASSVVENQPQHF.

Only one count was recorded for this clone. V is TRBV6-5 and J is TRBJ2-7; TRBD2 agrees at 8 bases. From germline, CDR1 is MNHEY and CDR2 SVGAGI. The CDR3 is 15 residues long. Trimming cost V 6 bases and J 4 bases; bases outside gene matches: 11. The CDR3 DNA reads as TGTGCCAGCAGCCAATTCTGGCTAGCGGGTTACGAGCAGTACGTC. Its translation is CASSQFWLAGYEQYV.

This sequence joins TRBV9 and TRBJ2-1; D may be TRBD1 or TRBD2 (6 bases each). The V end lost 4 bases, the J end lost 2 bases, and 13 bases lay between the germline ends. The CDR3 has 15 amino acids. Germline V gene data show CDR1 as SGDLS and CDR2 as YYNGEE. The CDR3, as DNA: TGTGCCAGCAGCCCCACAGGGAGGACCTACAATGAGCAGTTCTTC. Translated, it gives CASSPTGRTYNEQFF. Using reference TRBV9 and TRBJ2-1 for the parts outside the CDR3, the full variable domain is DSGVTQTPKHLITATGQRVTLRCSPRSGDLSVYWYQQSLDQGLQFLIQYYNGEERAKGNILERFSAQQFPDLHSELNLSSLELGDSALYFCASSPTGRTYNEQFFGPGTRLTVL.

The DNA of the CDR3 is TGTGCCAGCAGTGCCCGTGGGCAGAAGCAGTTCTTC. Protein product: CASSARGQKQFF. The chain joins TRBV2 to TRBJ2-1; no definite D call. This CDR3 has 12 amino acids. The V gene lost 4 bases and the J gene lost 11 bases, with 12 bases spanning the gap. The germline V gene has CDR1 SNHLY and CDR2 FYNNEI.

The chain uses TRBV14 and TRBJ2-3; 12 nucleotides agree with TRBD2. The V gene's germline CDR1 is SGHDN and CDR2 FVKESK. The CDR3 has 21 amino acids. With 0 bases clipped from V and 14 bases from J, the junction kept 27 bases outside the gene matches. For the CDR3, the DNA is TGTGCCAGCAGCCAAGAGACCCCCGTGGGGTTGGCTAGCGGGAGGGCCTGGCCCTCGTATTTT. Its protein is CASSQETPVGLASGRAWPSYF.

In DNA, the CDR3 is TGCAGCGCGTTAGCGGGGACGAACTCCTACGAGCAGTACGTC. Translation gives CSALAGTNSYEQYV. The chain is built from TRBV29-1 and TRBJ2-7; 8 nucleotides match TRBD2. Germline values: CDR1 SQVTM, CDR2 ANQGSEA. V dropped 7 bases and J dropped 0; count of bases not matched to a gene: 8. The CDR3 consists of 14 residues.

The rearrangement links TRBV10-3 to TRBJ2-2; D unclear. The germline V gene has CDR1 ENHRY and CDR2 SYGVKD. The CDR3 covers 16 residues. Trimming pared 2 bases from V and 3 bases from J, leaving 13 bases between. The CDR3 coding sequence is TGTGCCATCAGTGAGACCTCGGACGGATACACCGGGGAGCTGTTTTTT. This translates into CAISETSDGYTGELFF.

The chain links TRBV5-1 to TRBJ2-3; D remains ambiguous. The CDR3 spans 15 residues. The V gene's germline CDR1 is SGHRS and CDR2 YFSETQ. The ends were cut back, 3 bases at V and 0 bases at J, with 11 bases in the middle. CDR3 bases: TGCGCCAGCAGCTCTGTGGCAAAAAGCACAGATACGCAGTATTTT. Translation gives CASSSVAKSTDTQYF.

The CDR3 sequence: CASSLHLFNEQFF. CDR3 coding DNA: TGTGCCAGCAGCTTACACCTCTTCAATGAGCAGTTCTTC. This chain joins TRBV7-2 and TRBJ2-1; D remains unclear. In germline, CDR1 is SGHTA, CDR2 FQGNSA. CDR3 length: 13 residues. With 2 bases removed from V and 6 bases from J, the gap between germline ends came to 8 bases.

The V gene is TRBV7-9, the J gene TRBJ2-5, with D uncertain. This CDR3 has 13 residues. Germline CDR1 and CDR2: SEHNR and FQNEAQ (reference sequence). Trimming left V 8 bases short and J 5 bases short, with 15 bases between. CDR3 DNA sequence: TGTGCCAGCCGGTGGGGTAGCCTGGAGACCCAGTACTTC. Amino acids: CASRWGSLETQYF.

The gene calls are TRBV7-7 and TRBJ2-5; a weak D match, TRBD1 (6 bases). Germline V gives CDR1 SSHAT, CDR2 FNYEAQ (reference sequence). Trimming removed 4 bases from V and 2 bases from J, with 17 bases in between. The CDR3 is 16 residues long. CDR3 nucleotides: TGTGCCAGCAGCTCCAACTCCGGGACAAAGCAAGAGACCCAGTACTTC. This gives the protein CASSSNSGTKQETQYF.

CDR3 sequence: CASSLWASQETQYF. The CDR3 DNA is TGCGCCAGCAGCCTCTGGGCTAGCCAAGAGACCCAGTACTTC. The gene calls are TRBV5-1 and TRBJ2-5, with D unresolved. CDR1 is SGHRS, CDR2 YFSETQ, per germline. The CDR3 length is 14 residues. The V and J ends lost 4 bases and 1 base respectively, with 11 bases between them.

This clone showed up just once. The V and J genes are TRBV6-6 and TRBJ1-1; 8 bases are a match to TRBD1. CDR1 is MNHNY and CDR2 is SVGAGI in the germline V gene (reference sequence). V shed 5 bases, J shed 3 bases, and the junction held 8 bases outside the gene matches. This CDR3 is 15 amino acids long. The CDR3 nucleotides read TGTGCCAGCAGTAATGACAGGGGATGGTACACTGAAGCTTTCTTT. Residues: CASSNDRGWYTEAFF.

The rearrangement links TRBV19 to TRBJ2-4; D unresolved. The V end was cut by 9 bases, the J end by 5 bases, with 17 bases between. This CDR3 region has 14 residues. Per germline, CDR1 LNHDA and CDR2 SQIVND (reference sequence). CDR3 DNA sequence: TGTGCCAGCAAAGTCACGACCACTGAAAACATTCAGTACTTC. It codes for CASKVTTTENIQYF.

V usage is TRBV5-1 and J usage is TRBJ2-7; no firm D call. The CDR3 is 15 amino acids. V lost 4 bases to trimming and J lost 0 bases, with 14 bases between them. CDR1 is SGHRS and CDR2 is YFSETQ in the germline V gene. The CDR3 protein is CASSEGWGPSYEQYV. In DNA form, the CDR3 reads TGCGCCAGCAGCGAAGGATGGGGTCCCTCCTACGAGCAGTACGTC.

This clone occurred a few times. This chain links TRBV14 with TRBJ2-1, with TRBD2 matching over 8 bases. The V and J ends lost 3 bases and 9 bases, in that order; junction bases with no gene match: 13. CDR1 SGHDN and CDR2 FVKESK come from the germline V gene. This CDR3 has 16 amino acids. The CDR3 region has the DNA TGTGCCAGCAGCCAGACGAGGACTAGCCAGAGAACTGAGCAGTTCTTC. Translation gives CASSQTRTSQRTEQFF. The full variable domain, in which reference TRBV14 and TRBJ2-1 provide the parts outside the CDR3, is EAGVTQFPSHSVIEKGQTVTLRCDPISGHDNLYWYRRVMGKEIKFLLHFVKESKQDESGMPNNRFLAERTGGTYSTLKVQPAELEDSGVYFCASSQTRTSQRTEQFFGPGTRLTVL.